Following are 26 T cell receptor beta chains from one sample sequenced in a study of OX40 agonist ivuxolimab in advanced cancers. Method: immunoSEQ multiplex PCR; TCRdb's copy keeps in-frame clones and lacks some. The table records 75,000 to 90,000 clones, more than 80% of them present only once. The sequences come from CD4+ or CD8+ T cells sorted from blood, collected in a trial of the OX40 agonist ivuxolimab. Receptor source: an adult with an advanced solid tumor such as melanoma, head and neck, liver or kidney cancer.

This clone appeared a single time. The CDR3 DNA is TGTGCCAGCAGTGGGGACGGGGGAGACACCGGGGAGCTGTTTTTT. Amino acid sequence: CASSGDGGDTGELFF. The V gene is TRBV2, the J gene TRBJ2-2; D is possibly TRBD2 (6 bases). Looked up from germline, CDR1 is SNHLY and CDR2 is FYNNEI. This CDR3 has 15 residues. V shed 4 bases and J shed 3 bases, with 12 bases lying between them.

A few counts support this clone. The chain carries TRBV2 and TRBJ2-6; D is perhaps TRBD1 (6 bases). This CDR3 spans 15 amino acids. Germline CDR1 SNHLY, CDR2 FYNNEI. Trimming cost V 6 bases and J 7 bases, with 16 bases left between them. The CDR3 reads CASRATGTSANVLTF. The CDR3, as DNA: TGTGCCAGCAGGGCTACAGGGACCTCTGCCAACGTCCTGACTTTC.

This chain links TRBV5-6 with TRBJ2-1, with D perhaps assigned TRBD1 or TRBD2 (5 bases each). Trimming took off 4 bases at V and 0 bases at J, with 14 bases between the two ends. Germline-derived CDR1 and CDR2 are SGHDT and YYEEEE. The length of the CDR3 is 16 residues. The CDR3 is CASSRGPPSSYNEQFF. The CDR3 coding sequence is TGTGCCAGCAGCAGGGGACCGCCGAGCTCCTACAATGAGCAGTTCTTC.

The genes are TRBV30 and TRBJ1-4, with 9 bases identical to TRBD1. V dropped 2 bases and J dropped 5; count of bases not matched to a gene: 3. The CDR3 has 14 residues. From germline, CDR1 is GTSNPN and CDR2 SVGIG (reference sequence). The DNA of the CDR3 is TGTGCCTGGAGTCTCGACAGGGGGAATGAAAAACTGTTTTTT. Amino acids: CAWSLDRGNEKLFF.

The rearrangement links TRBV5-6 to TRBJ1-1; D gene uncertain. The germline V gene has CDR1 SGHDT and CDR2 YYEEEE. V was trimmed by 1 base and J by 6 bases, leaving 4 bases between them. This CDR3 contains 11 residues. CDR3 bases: TGTGCCAGCAGCTTGTTCTCTGAAGCTTTCTTT. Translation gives CASSLFSEAFF.

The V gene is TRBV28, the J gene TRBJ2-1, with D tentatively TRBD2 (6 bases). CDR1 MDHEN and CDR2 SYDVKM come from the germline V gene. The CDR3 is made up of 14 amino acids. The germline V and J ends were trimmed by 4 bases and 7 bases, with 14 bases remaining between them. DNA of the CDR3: TGTGCCAGCAGTTCGTCCACGGGGAGGAATGAGCAGTTCTTC. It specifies CASSSSTGRNEQFF.

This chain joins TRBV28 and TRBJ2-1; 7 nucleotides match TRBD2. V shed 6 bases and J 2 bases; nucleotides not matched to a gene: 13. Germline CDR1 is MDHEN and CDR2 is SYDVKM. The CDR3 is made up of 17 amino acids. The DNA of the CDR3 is TGTGCCAGCAGCGAGTGGGAGGGCCGCCTTACCTACAATGAGCAGTTCTTC. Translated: CASSEWEGRLTYNEQFF.

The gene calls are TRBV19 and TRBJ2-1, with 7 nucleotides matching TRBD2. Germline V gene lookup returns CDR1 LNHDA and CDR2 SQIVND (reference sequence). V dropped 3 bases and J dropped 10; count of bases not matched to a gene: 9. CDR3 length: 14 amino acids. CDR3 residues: CASSISGVSGEQFF. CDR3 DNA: TGTGCCAGTAGTATCAGCGGGGTGTCGGGAGAGCAGTTCTTC.

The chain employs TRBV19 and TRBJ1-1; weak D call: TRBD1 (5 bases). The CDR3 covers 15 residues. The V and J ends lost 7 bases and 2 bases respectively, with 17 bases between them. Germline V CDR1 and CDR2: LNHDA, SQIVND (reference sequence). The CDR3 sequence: CASKRTPQGNTEAFF. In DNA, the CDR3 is TGTGCCAGTAAGCGGACACCCCAAGGAAACACTGAAGCTTTCTTT.

The CDR3 nucleotides are TGTGCCAGCACTCCAGCTCGCCCGACAGACCACTATGGCTACACCTTC. Encoded protein: CASTPARPTDHYGYTF. The chain employs TRBV27 and TRBJ1-2; the D gene is possibly TRBD1 (5 bases). The V end lost 7 bases, the J end lost 3 bases, and 21 bases lay between the germline ends. CDR3 length: 16 residues. Germline V lookup: CDR1 MNHEY, CDR2 SMNVEV (reference sequence).

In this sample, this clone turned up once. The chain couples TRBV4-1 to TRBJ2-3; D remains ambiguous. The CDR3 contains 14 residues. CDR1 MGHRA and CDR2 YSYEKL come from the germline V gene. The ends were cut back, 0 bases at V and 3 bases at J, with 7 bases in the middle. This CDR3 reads CASSQEERTDTQYF. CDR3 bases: TGCGCCAGCAGCCAAGAAGAGAGGACAGATACGCAGTATTTT.

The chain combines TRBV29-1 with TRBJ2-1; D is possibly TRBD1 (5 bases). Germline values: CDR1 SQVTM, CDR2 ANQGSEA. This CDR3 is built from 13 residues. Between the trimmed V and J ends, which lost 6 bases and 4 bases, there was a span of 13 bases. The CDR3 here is CSVADDSYNEQFF. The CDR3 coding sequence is TGCAGCGTCGCCGATGACAGTTACAATGAGCAGTTCTTC.

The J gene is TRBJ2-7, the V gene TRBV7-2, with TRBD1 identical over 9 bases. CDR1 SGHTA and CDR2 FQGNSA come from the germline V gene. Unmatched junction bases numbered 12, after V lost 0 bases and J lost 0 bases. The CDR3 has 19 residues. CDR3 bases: TGTGCCAGCAGCTTAGCTAGGGGGGCGGGACAGGGACCCTCCTACGAGCAGTACTTC. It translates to CASSLARGAGQGPSYEQYF.

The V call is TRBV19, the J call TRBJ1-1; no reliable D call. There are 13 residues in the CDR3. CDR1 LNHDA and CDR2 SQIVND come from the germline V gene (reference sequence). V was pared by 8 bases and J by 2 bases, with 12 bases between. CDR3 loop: CASGAGPNTEAFF. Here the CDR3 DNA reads TGTGCCAGTGGTGCAGGCCCTAACACTGAAGCTTTCTTT.

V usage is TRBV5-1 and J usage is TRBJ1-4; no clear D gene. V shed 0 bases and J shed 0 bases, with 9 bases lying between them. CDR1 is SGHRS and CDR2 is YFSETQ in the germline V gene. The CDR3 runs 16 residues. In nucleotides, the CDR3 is TGCGCCAGCAGCTTGGCCCACAGCACAACTAATGAAAAACTGTTTTTT. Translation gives CASSLAHSTTNEKLFF.

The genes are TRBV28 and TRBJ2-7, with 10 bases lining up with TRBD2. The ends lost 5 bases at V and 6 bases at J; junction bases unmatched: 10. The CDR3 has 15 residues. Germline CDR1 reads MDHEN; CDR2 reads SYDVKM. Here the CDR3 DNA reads TGTGCCAGCAGTGCCCCTAGCGGGGGAACCCGCGAGCAGTACTTC. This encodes CASSAPSGGTREQYF.

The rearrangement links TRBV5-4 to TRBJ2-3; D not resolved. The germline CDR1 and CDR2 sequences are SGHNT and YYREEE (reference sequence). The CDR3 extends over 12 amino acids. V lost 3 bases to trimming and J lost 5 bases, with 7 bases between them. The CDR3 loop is CASSSQLDTQYF. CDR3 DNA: TGTGCCAGCAGCTCCCAATTAGATACGCAGTATTTT.

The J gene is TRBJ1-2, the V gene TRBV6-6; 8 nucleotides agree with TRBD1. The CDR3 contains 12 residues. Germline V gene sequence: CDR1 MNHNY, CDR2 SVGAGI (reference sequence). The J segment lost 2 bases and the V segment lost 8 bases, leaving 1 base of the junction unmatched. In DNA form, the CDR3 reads TGTGCCAGCGGACAGGGAAACTATGGCTACACCTTC. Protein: CASGQGNYGYTF.

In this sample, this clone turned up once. DNA for the CDR3: TGTGCCAGCAGTGACCTATCCCGGGCCAACTATGGCTACACCTTC. Translated, it gives CASSDLSRANYGYTF. This chain uses TRBV5-4 with TRBJ1-2; D not certain. The CDR3 runs to 15 residues. Germline V lookup: CDR1 SGHNT, CDR2 YYREEE (reference sequence). Trimming pared 5 bases from V and 2 bases from J, leaving 16 bases between.

CDR3 DNA: TGCGCCAGTAAAATGGAAGCGGGGGGGTACAATGAGCAGTTCTTC. Its translation is CASKMEAGGYNEQFF. The rearrangement joins TRBV5-1 to TRBJ2-1; TRBD2 agrees at 10 bases. The length of the CDR3 is 15 residues. Trimming took 8 bases from V and 4 from J; bases not matched to a gene: 9. CDR1 is SGHRS, CDR2 YFSETQ, per germline.

The CDR3 sequence: CAWMGRGEKLFF. As DNA, the CDR3 is TGTGCCTGGATGGGGCGAGGTGAAAAACTGTTTTTT. The chain employs TRBV30 and TRBJ1-4, with a possible D match to TRBD1 (5 bases). Germline V gene lookup returns CDR1 GTSNPN and CDR2 SVGIG (reference sequence). Trimming took off 4 bases at V and 7 bases at J, with 10 bases between the two ends. This CDR3 region has 12 residues.

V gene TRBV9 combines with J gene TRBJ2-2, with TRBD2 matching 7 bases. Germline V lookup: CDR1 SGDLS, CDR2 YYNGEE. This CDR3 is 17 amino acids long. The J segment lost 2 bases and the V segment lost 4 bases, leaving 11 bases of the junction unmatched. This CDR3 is CASSLRTGTTNTGELFF. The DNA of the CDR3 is TGTGCCAGCAGCTTGAGGACCGGGACTACAAACACCGGGGAGCTGTTTTTT.

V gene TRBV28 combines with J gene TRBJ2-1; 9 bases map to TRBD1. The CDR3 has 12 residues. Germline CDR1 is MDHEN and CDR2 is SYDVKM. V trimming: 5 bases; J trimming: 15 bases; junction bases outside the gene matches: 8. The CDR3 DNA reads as TGTGCCAGCAGTCTCGGACAGGGGAGTCTGTTCTTC. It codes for CASSLGQGSLFF.

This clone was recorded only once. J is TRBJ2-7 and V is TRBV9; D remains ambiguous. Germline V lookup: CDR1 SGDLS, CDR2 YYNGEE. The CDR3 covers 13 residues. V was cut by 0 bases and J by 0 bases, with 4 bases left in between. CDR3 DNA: TGTGCCAGCAGCGTAGACAGCTCCTACGAGCAGTACTTC. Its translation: CASSVDSSYEQYF.

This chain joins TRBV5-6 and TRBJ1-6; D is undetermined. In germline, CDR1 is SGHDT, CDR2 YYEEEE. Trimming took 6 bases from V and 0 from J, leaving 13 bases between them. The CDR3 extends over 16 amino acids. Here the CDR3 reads CASNLLRSSYNSPLHF. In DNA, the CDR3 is TGTGCCAGCAACCTACTCAGGAGCTCCTATAATTCACCCCTCCACTTT. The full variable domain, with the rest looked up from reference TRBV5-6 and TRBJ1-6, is DAGVTQSPTHLIKTRGQQVTLRCSPKSGHDTVSWYQQALGQGPQFIFQYYEEEERQRGNFPDRFSGHQFPNYSSELNVNALLLGDSALYLCASNLLRSSYNSPLHFGNGTRLTVT.

CDR3 nucleotides: TGTGCCAGCAGCTCATCCGACAGGTTAAGTGAGACCCAGTACTTC. It yields the protein CASSSSDRLSETQYF. The chain carries TRBV28 and TRBJ2-5, with D possibly being TRBD1 (6 bases). The CDR3 totals 15 residues. Germline CDR1 MDHEN, CDR2 SYDVKM. Trimming left V 6 bases short and J 5 bases short, with 19 bases between.